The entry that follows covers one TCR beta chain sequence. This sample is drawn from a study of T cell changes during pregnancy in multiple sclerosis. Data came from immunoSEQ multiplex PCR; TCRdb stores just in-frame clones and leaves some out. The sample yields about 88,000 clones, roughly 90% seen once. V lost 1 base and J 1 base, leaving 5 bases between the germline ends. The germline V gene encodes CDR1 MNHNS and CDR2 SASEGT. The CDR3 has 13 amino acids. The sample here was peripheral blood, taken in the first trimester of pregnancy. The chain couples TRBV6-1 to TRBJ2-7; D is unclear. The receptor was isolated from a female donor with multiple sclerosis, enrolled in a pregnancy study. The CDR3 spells CASSEGHSYEQYF. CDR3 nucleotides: TGTGCCAGCAGTGAAGGTCATTCCTACGAGCAGTACTTC.